This T cell receptor beta chain was sequenced in a study of OX40 agonist ivuxolimab in advanced cancers. Broader study findings: In the 0.1 to 3.0 mg/kg range, CD4+ and CD8+ blood T cells had expanded clonally by week 6. The study found among the lowest clonal expansion in partial responders at 0.1-3.0 mg/kg.

Profiled with immunoSEQ multiplex PCR; TCRdb holds only in-frame clones, not every one. The sample lists about 35,000 clones; around three quarters were seen once. Worth noting for this clone: Its antigen is currently unknown.

Germline CDR1 MNHEY, CDR2 SVGAGI. This CDR3 contains 14 residues. V was shortened by 5 bases and J by 5 bases, with 15 bases between the two germline ends. Collection of blood occurred at baseline, at cycle 4 day 1, and at cycle 7 day 1. The origin of this receptor is an adult with an advanced solid tumor such as melanoma, head and neck, liver or kidney cancer. The V and J genes are TRBV6-5 and TRBJ2-5, with D perhaps assigned TRBD1 or TRBD2 (5 bases each). Source: CD4+ or CD8+ T cells sorted from blood, taken in a trial of the OX40 agonist ivuxolimab. CDR3: CASSGGGAVETQYF. CDR3 DNA: TGTGCCAGCAGTGGGGGTGGGGCGGTGGAGACCCAGTACTTC.